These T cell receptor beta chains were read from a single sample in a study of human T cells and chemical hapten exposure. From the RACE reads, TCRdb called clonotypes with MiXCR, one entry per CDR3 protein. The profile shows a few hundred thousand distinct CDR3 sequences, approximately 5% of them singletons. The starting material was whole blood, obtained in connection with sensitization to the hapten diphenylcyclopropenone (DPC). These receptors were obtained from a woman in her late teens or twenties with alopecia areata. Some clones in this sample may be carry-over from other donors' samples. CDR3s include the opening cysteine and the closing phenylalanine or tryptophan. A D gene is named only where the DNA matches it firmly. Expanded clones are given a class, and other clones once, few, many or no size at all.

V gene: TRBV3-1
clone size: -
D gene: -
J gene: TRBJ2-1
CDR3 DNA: TGTGCCAGCAGCCGGCAAGCGGTGTGGGATGAGCAGTTCTTC
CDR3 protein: CASSRQAVWDEQFF

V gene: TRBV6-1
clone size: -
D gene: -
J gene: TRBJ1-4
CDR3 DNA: TGTGCCAGCAGTGAGTCAGGAACAACTAATGAAAAACTGTTTTTT
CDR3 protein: CASSESGTTNEKLFF

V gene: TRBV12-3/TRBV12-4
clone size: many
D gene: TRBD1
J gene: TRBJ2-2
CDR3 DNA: TGTGCCAGCAGTTCCTCCCCGGACAGGGTGGGCGGGGAGCTGTTTTTT
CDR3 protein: CASSSSPDRVGGELFF

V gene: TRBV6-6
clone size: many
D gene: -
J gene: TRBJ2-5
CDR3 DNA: TGTGCCAGCAGTTACTCGTTATCTGGAGAGACCCAGTACTTC
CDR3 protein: CASSYSLSGETQYF

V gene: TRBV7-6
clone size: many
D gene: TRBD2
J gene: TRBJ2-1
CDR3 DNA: TGTGCCAGCAGCTTAGTACTAGCGGGGAGCCAGGGTGAGCAGTTCTTC
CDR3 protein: CASSLVLAGSQGEQFF

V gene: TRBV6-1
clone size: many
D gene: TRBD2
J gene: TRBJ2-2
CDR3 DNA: TGTGCCAGCAGTGTGAGCGGGGGAAACACCGGGGAGCTGTTTTTT
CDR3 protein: CASSVSGGNTGELFF

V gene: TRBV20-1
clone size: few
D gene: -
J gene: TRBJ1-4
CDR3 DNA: TGCAGTGCCGTGCACTTGAATGAAAAACTGTTTTTT
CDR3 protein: CSAVHLNEKLFF

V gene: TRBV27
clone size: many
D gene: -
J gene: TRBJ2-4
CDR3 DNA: TGTGCCAGCAGTCCCCTCAACAGGGCCAGTTGGTACTTC
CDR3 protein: CASSPLNRASWYF

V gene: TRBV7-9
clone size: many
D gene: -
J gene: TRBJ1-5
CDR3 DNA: TGTGCCAGCAGCTTCCGGGGAGGCAATCAGCCCCAGCATTTT
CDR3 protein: CASSFRGGNQPQHF

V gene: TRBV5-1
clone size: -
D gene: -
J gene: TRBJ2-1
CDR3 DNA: TGCGCCAGCGCTGAAACCGGGACACAAGACTACAATGAGCAGTTCTTC
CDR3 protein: CASAETGTQDYNEQFF

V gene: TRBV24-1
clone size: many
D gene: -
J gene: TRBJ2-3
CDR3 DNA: TGTGCCACCAGTGATTTGAGGTGGGGCACAGATACGCAGTATTTT
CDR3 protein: CATSDLRWGTDTQYF

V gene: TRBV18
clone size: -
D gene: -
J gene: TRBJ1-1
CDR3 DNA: TGTGCCAGCTCACCCCTCTATGTACAGGGCGGGTCTTTCTTT
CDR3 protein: CASSPLYVQGGSFF

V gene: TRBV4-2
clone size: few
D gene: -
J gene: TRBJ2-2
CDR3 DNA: TGTGCCAGCAGCCAAGATCAGGGGAACACCGGGGAGCTGTTTTTT
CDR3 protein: CASSQDQGNTGELFF

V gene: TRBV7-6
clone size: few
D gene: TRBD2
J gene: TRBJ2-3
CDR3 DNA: TGTGCCAGCAGCTTACTAGCGGGGGGGCGCACAGATACGCAGTATTTT
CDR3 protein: CASSLLAGGRTDTQYF

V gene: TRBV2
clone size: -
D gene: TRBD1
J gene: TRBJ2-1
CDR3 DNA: TGTGCCAGCAGTGAGTACAGGGGGCAGGATGAGCAGTTCTTC
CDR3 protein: CASSEYRGQDEQFF

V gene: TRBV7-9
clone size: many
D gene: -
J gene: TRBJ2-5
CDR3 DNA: TGTGCCAGCAGCACTTCCGACATGGAGCCTATGGAGACCCAGTACTTC
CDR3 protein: CASSTSDMEPMETQYF

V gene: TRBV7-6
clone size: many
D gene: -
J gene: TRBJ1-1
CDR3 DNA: TGTGCCAGCAGCTTAGAGGGGTATAACACTGAAGCTTTCTTT
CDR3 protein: CASSLEGYNTEAFF

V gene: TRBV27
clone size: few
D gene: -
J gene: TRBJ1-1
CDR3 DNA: TGTGCCAGCAGTCATCTCCCCTCCCGGGGAGTTGACACTGAAGCTTTCTTT
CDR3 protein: CASSHLPSRGVDTEAFF